A single sample is the source of the 23 T cell receptor beta chains below, sequenced in a study of breast tumors, draining lymph nodes, adjacent tissues. A single record per CDR3 protein comes from TCRdb applying MiXCR to the multiplex PCR reads. The sample comprises some 47,000 distinct CDR3 sequences, over 40% of which are singletons, and more than 9% rests with the top ten. Sequencing input: breast tumor tissue. These receptors were taken from a female donor with breast cancer. Some clones in this sample may be carry-over from other donors' samples.

V gene TRBV19 combines with J gene TRBJ1-5; no firm D call. The CDR3 has 12 amino acids. Germline values: CDR1 LNHDA, CDR2 SQIVND (reference sequence). V gave up 9 bases and J gave up 4 bases, with 10 bases separating them. The CDR3, as DNA: TGTGCCAGCTGCGCGGTGAATCAGCCCCAGCATTTT. Protein sequence: CASCAVNQPQHF.

This chain joins TRBV12-3 or TRBV12-4 and TRBJ2-5; 7 bases fit TRBD2. After removal of 8 bases from V and 9 bases from J, the junction contained 15 bases not matched to a gene. The CDR3 sequence is 14 residues long. The CDR3 nucleotides read TGTGCCAGCGGTAGACCGGGACTACCCTCCGCCCAGTACTTC. This gives the protein CASGRPGLPSAQYF.

This clonotype showed up many times. This rearrangement joins TRBV12-3 or TRBV12-4 to TRBJ2-5, with TRBD2 matching 9 bases. V was clipped by 1 base and J by 5 bases; unmatched bases: 8. This CDR3 comprises 16 residues. CDR3 sequence: CASSLEIAGAGETQYF. Here the CDR3 DNA reads TGTGCCAGCAGTTTAGAGATAGCGGGAGCGGGGGAGACCCAGTACTTC.

The gene calls are TRBV6-5 and TRBJ1-5, with a weak D call TRBD1 (5 bases). This CDR3 has 14 amino acids. Germline CDR1 reads MNHEY; CDR2 reads SVGAGI. The V and J ends lost 6 bases and 2 bases respectively, with 11 bases between them. CDR3 bases: TGTGCCAGCAGCCAAGTGGGGCGCAATCAGCCCCAGCATTTT. This translates into CASSQVGRNQPQHF.

This clonotype has a count of ten or more. CDR3 protein: CASSLLRDRLRVASTGELFF. CDR3 DNA sequence: TGTGCCAGCAGCTTGTTACGGGACAGGCTAAGGGTGGCGAGCACCGGGGAGCTGTTTTTT. The gene calls are TRBV11-2 and TRBJ2-2, with 8 bases aligning to TRBD1. CDR1 is SGHAT and CDR2 is FQNNGV in the germline V gene. The J segment lost 4 bases and the V segment lost 3 bases, leaving 19 bases of the junction unmatched. The CDR3 has 20 residues.

Comments on this clonotype: The junction differs from germline at one of its ends, possibly a read error. The chain employs TRBV6-5 and TRBJ1-2; no firm D call. CDR1 and CDR2 (germline): MNHEY, SVGAGI. The CDR3 length is 13 residues. DNA for the CDR3: TGTGCCAGCAGTCATAAGATAACCGGTGGCCACACCTTC. It encodes CASSHKITGGHTF.

The chain is built from TRBV7-3 and TRBJ1-1, with unresolved D. Germline loops: CDR1 SGHTA, CDR2 FQGTGA. Trimming removed 1 base from V and 4 bases from J, with 13 bases in between. The CDR3 has 15 amino acids. CDR3 loop: CASSLNPATTTEAFF. CDR3 in DNA: TGTGCCAGCAGCTTAAACCCCGCGACAACCACTGAAGCTTTCTTT.

This clonotype was observed at least ten times. The chain links TRBV20-1 to TRBJ2-1; no definite D call. Trimming took 2 bases from V and 0 from J, leaving 8 bases between them. The germline gives CDR1 DFQATT, CDR2 SNEGSKA (reference sequence). The CDR3 has 14 residues. The CDR3 sequence is CSARIRFSYNEQFF. CDR3 nucleotide sequence: TGCAGTGCTAGAATCCGGTTCTCCTACAATGAGCAGTTCTTC.

The chain links TRBV14 to TRBJ1-6, with D possibly matching TRBD1 (5 bases). The CDR3 contains 15 residues. The germline V gene has CDR1 SGHDN and CDR2 FVKESK. V lost 2 bases and J lost 5, with 10 bases in between. The CDR3 reads CASSQRGLDNSPLHF. CDR3 nucleotide sequence: TGTGCCAGCAGCCAAAGGGGCCTAGATAATTCACCCCTCCACTTT. Supplemented by reference TRBV14 and TRBJ1-6, the full variable domain reads EAGVTQFPSHSVIEKGQTVTLRCDPISGHDNLYWYRRVMGKEIKFLLHFVKESKQDESGMPNNRFLAERTGGTYSTLKVQPAELEDSGVYFCASSQRGLDNSPLHFGNGTRLTVT.

This clonotype was observed many times. The CDR3 sequence is CASSRHRTGTGGKLFF. The CDR3 DNA is TGTGCCAGCAGTCGACACCGTACCGGGACAGGCGGAAAACTGTTTTTT. The gene calls are TRBV11-2 and TRBJ1-4; 8 bases agree with TRBD1. The CDR3 has 16 residues. Trimming removed 6 bases from V and 10 bases from J; junction bases left unmatched: 16. Germline assignment: CDR1 SGHAT and CDR2 FQNNGV.

The table lists this clonotype with a few counts. The germline gene is not matched at one end of the junction; a read error may be the cause. The V call is TRBV7-9, the J call TRBJ2-7, with TRBD2 matching 16 bases. This CDR3 region has 15 residues. Germline assignment: CDR1 SEHNR and CDR2 FQNEAQ (reference sequence). CDR3 loop: CVSSGTSGGACEQYF. CDR3 sequence (DNA): TGTGTCAGCAGCGGGACTAGCGGGGGGGCCTGCGAGCAGTACTTC. The entire variable domain, with the rest obtained from reference TRBV7-9 and TRBJ2-7, is as follows: DTGVSQNPRHKITKRGQNVTFRCDPISEHNRLYWYRQTLGQGPEFLTYFQNEAQLEKSRLLSDRFSAERPKGSFSTLEIQRTEQGDSAMYLCVSSGTSGGACEQYFGPGTRLTVT.

In this sample, this clonotype turned up many times. The chain recombines TRBV2 with TRBJ1-6, with D uncertain. V was cut by 6 bases and J by 5 bases, with 14 bases left in between. The germline gives CDR1 SNHLY, CDR2 FYNNEI. The CDR3 is 15 amino acids. In DNA, the CDR3 is TGTGCCAGCAGCCCTATTGAGGGTGATAATTCACCCCTCCACTTT. It codes for CASSPIEGDNSPLHF.

The sample holds many counts of this clonotype. V is TRBV10-3 and J is TRBJ2-1; TRBD1 matches 11 bases. Trimming removed 6 bases from V and 7 bases from J; junction bases left unmatched: 11. CDR1 is ENHRY and CDR2 is SYGVKD in the germline V gene. The CDR3 runs 16 residues. The CDR3: CAIRPWTGTGGNEQFF. CDR3 DNA sequence: TGTGCCATCAGGCCCTGGACCGGGACAGGGGGGAATGAGCAGTTCTTC.

This clonotype has at least ten counts. V gene TRBV27 combines with J gene TRBJ2-3; possibly TRBD2 for D (5 bases). CDR1 and CDR2 (germline): MNHEY, SMNVEV (reference sequence). This CDR3 spans 13 amino acids. Trimming took 6 bases from V and 3 from J, leaving 10 bases between them. CDR3 coding DNA: TGTGCCAGCAGCTCTAGCAGAACAGATACGCAGTATTTT. Protein sequence: CASSSSRTDTQYF.

On this clonotype itself: As the CDR3 is not closed by the conserved phenylalanine or tryptophan, this likely results from a read error. This rearrangement joins TRBV6-5 to TRBJ1-3; maybe TRBD1 (5 bases). The CDR3 has 14 residues. Per the germline V gene, CDR1 is MNHEY and CDR2 is SVGAGI. The CDR3: CASSHSRGGNTIYL. DNA for the CDR3: TGTGCCAGCAGTCACTCGAGGGGTGGAAACACCATATATTTG.

Ten or more counts support this clonotype. The chain joins TRBV12-3 or TRBV12-4 to TRBJ2-5; no clear D. This CDR3 is built from 11 residues. The V gene lost 3 bases and the J gene lost 5 bases, with 4 bases spanning the gap. The CDR3 sequence is CASSFSETQYF. The CDR3 nucleotides are TGTGCCAGCAGTTTTTCGGAGACCCAGTACTTC.

This clonotype came up many times. The rearrangement joins TRBV18 to TRBJ2-1; weak D call: TRBD1 (5 bases). The germline V gene has CDR1 KGHSH and CDR2 LQKENI. V dropped 5 bases and J dropped 6 bases, with 11 bases sitting between them. The CDR3 covers 13 residues. In DNA, the CDR3 is TGTGCCAGCTCAGGGGCCCCGGGCAATGAGCAGTTCTTC. The encoded protein is CASSGAPGNEQFF. The variable domain in full, completed from reference TRBV18 and TRBJ2-1, reads NAGVMQNPRHLVRRRGQEARLRCSPMKGHSHVYWYRQLPEEGLKFMVYLQKENIIDESGMPKERFSAEFPKEGPSILRIQQVVRGDSAAYFCASSGAPGNEQFFGPGTRLTVL.

Concerning this clonotype itself: Because it lacks the conserved phenylalanine or tryptophan at the end, this CDR3 is likely a read error. CDR3 nucleotides: TGTGCCAGCAGCCGGACATACAGGGGGTTAAGCTCCCACGAGCAGTACCTC. This codes for CASSRTYRGLSSHEQYL. V is TRBV7-3 and J is TRBJ2-7, with TRBD1 identical over 8 bases. The germline CDR1 and CDR2 sequences are SGHTA and FQGTGA. This CDR3 is 17 amino acids long.

Concerning this clonotype itself: Germline is not matched at one junction end, which may reflect a read error. The rearrangement uses TRBV5-6 and TRBJ2-1; 11 bases agree with TRBD2. Germline loops: CDR1 SGHDT, CDR2 YYEEEE. The CDR3 sequence is 17 residues long. The chain's CDR3 is CASSHVSGRAIYNEHFF. CDR3 nucleotides: TGTGCCAGCAGCCACGTTAGCGGGAGGGCCATTTACAATGAGCATTTCTTC.

A note on this clonotype: Without the conserved terminal phenylalanine or tryptophan, this CDR3 likely stems from a read error. This chain links TRBV20-1 with TRBJ2-3; D unresolved. Germline CDR1 DFQATT, CDR2 SNEGSKA (reference sequence). The CDR3 is made up of 13 amino acids. In DNA, the CDR3 is TGCAGTGAGTGGGCGGTTAGCACGGATACGCAGTATCTT. Protein: CSEWAVSTDTQYL.

This clonotype was seen repeatedly, ten times or more. CDR3 loop: CASSHGRVGDTQYF. CDR3 coding DNA: TGTGCCAGCAGTCACGGCAGGGTAGGAGATACGCAGTATTTT. V and J are TRBV6-6 and TRBJ2-3, with D possibly TRBD1 on 5 matching bases. Germline values: CDR1 MNHNY, CDR2 SVGAGI (reference sequence). The CDR3 length is 14 residues. Between the trimmed V and J ends, which lost 5 bases and 5 bases, there was a span of 14 bases.

At least ten counts were recorded for this clonotype. The chain recombines TRBV6-5 with TRBJ1-2; 7 bases map to TRBD1. Unmatched junction bases numbered 14, after V lost 8 bases and J lost 2 bases. CDR1 MNHEY and CDR2 SVGAGI come from the germline V gene. This CDR3 contains 16 residues. The CDR3 nucleotides read TGTGCCAGCCGGACAAGGGACAGCCTCGTAAACTATGGCTACACCTTC. This sequence encodes CASRTRDSLVNYGYTF.

Only one count was recorded for this clonotype. This chain joins TRBV25-1 and TRBJ2-5; 7 nucleotides agree with TRBD2. The CDR3 runs to 13 residues. V gave up 5 bases and J gave up 7 bases; unmatched junction bases: 7. Germline CDR1 and CDR2: MGHDK and SYGVNS. CDR3 region: CASSLAARGTQYF. The CDR3, as DNA: TGTGCCAGCAGTCTAGCGGCCCGAGGGACCCAGTACTTC.